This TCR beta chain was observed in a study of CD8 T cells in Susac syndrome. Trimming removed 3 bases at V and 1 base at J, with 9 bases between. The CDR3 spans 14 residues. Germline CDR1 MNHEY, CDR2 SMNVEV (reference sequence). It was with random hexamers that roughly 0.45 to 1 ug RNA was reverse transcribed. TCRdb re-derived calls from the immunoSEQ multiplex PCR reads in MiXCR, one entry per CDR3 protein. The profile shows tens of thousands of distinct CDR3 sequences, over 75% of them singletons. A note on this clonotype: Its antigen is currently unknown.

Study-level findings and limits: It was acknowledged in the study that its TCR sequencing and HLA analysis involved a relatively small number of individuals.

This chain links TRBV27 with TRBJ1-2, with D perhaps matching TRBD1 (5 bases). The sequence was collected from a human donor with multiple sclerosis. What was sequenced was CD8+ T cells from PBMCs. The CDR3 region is CASSLRGFNYGYTF. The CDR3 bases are TGTGCCAGCAGTTTGAGGGGATTTAACTATGGCTACACCTTC.